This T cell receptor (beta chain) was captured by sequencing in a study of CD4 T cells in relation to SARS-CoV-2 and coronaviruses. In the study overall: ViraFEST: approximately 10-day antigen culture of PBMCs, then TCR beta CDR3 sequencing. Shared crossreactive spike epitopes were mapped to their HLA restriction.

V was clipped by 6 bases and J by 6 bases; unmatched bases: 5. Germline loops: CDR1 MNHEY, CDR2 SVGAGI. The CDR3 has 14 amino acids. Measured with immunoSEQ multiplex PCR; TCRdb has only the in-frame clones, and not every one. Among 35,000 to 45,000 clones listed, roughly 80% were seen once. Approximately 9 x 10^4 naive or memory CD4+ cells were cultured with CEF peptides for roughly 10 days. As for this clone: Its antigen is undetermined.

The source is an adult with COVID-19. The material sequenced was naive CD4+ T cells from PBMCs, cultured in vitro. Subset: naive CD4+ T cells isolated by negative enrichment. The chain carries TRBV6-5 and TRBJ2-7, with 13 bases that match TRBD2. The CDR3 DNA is TGTGCCAGCAGCACGGGACTAGCGGGATCCGAGCAGTACTTC. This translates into CASSTGLAGSEQYF.